These 25 T cell receptor beta chains were sequenced from one sample in a study of control samples from healthy donors and cancer patients. Assay used: immunoSEQ multiplex PCR; TCRdb lists only in-frame clones, some missing. Seen here are about 140,000 clones, approximately 92% observed once, and the top ten hold 11%. Specimen: blood. The receptors were gathered from a young man in good health.

The table lists this clone with a count of one. The genes are TRBV2 and TRBJ2-3; a weak D match, TRBD1 (8 bases). The CDR3 is made up of 15 amino acids. The germline V gene has CDR1 SNHLY and CDR2 FYNNEI. V dropped 2 bases and J dropped 14 bases, with 23 bases sitting between them. CDR3 sequence reads: CASSESLLTGEGLYF. The CDR3 bases are TGTGCCAGCAGTGAATCCCTATTGACAGGGGAGGGCCTGTATTTT.

The gene calls are TRBV11-2 and TRBJ2-1, with TRBD2 matching over 12 bases. The CDR3 contains 15 residues. Germline V lookup: CDR1 SGHAT, CDR2 FQNNGV. V trimming: 0 bases; J trimming: 8 bases; junction bases outside the gene matches: 2. CDR3 coding DNA: TGTGCCAGCAGCTTAGACGGACTAGCGGGATATGAGCAGTTCTTC. The encoded protein is CASSLDGLAGYEQFF.

The genes are TRBV11-3 and TRBJ2-1, with TRBD2 matching over 10 bases. V lost 5 bases, J lost 5 bases, and 18 bases stayed unmatched. This CDR3 spans 19 amino acids. Germline lookup yields CDR1 SGHNT and CDR2 YENEEA. CDR3 region: CASSPRLAGEVRADNEQFF. In nucleotides, the CDR3 is TGTGCCAGCAGCCCCCGTCTAGCGGGAGAGGTCCGCGCGGACAATGAGCAGTTCTTC.

This clone was detected once. This chain links TRBV18 with TRBJ1-1; D is perhaps TRBD1 (6 bases). Germline CDR1 reads KGHSH; CDR2 reads LQKENI. The CDR3 has 13 residues. Trimming shortened V by 6 bases and J by 0 bases, and 8 bases separated the two germline ends. The chain's CDR3 is CASSRTVNTEAFF. DNA for the CDR3: TGTGCCAGCTCCCGGACAGTGAACACTGAAGCTTTCTTT.

This clone came up once. The genes are TRBV28 and TRBJ2-1; 12 bases are shared with TRBD2. The V and J ends lost 7 bases and 3 bases, in that order; junction bases with no gene match: 7. Germline CDR1 and CDR2: MDHEN and SYDVKM. The CDR3 consists of 16 residues. The DNA for the CDR3 is TGTGCCAGCACCACGACTAGCGGGAGATTCTACAATGAGCAGTTCTTC. It encodes CASTTTSGRFYNEQFF.

The chain has TRBV6-5 and TRBJ1-6, with 9 positions matching TRBD1. V gave up 6 bases and J gave up 7 bases; unmatched junction bases: 7. CDR1 and CDR2 from the germline V gene are MNHEY and SVGAGI. The CDR3 length is 15 residues. CDR3 nucleotide sequence: TGTGCCAGCAGACGCCCGGGACAGGGCAATTCACCCCTCCACTTT. Translation gives CASRRPGQGNSPLHF.

V usage is TRBV7-8 and J usage is TRBJ2-7, with D hard to call. V was clipped by 6 bases and J by 7 bases, with 16 bases between them. Germline-derived CDR1 and CDR2 are SGHVS and FQNEAQ. The CDR3 has 13 amino acids. DNA for the CDR3: TGTGCCAGCAGTCAATCCCTAATTAGGGAGCAGTACTTC. Translation gives CASSQSLIREQYF.

In DNA, the CDR3 is TGTGCCAGCAGCACACGCCGGGACACTAACTATGGCTACACCTTC. Protein: CASSTRRDTNYGYTF. The chain has TRBV9 and TRBJ1-2; possibly TRBD1 for D (6 bases). V was shortened by 4 bases and J by 0 bases, with 13 bases between the two germline ends. The CDR3 covers 15 residues. The germline CDR1 and CDR2 sequences are SGDLS and YYNGEE.

The chain recombines TRBV5-8 with TRBJ2-7; 14 nucleotides align to TRBD2. V dropped 0 bases and J dropped 4; count of bases not matched to a gene: 0. The V gene's germline CDR1 is SGHTS and CDR2 YDEGEE. The CDR3 consists of 15 residues. The CDR3 sequence: CASSLGLAGGYEQYF. Written as DNA, the CDR3 is TGTGCCAGCAGCTTGGGACTAGCGGGAGGGTACGAGCAGTACTTC.

The chain uses TRBV19 and TRBJ2-7, with 9 bases identical to TRBD1. There are 15 residues in the CDR3. With 3 bases clipped from V and 4 bases from J, the junction kept 7 bases outside the gene matches. Looked up from germline, CDR1 is LNHDA and CDR2 is SQIVND (reference sequence). The CDR3 DNA reads as TGTGCCAGTAGTATTCTGGACAGGGGAATATACGAGCAGTACTTC. Amino acid sequence: CASSILDRGIYEQYF.

As for this clone: The same CDR3 can be traced to other DNA sequences in this sample. This chain joins TRBV19 and TRBJ1-2; D unresolved. The CDR3 consists of 14 residues. Germline-derived CDR1 and CDR2 are LNHDA and SQIVND (reference sequence). Trimming removed 3 bases at V and 2 bases at J, with 10 bases between. The CDR3 loop is CASSIGRTNYGYTF. CDR3 coding DNA: TGTGCCAGTAGTATCGGGCGGACCAACTATGGCTACACCTTC. The variable domain in full, completed from reference TRBV19 and TRBJ1-2, reads DGGITQSPKYLFRKEGQNVTLSCEQNLNHDAMYWYRQDPGQGLRLIYYSQIVNDFQKGDIAEGYSVSREKKESFPLTVTSAQKNPTAFYLCASSIGRTNYGYTFGSGTRLTVV.

This clone showed up just once. The chain is built from TRBV3-1 (or the pseudogene TRBV3-2) and TRBJ2-4, with D perhaps assigned TRBD1 or TRBD2 (6 bases each). The CDR3 is 14 amino acids. CDR1 is LGHDT and CDR2 is YNNKEL in the germline V gene (reference sequence). Trimming shortened V by 4 bases and J by 5 bases, and 12 bases separated the two germline ends. The CDR3 region is CASSPMGGQNIQYF. The CDR3 coding sequence is TGTGCCAGCAGCCCCATGGGGGGCCAAAACATTCAGTACTTC.

The J gene is TRBJ2-1, the V gene TRBV4-3, with unresolved D. Germline CDR1 LGHNA, CDR2 YSLEER. This CDR3 region has 14 residues. Trimming removed 3 bases from V and 1 base from J, with 7 bases in between. DNA for the CDR3: TGCGCCAGCAGCCAGGCGATTTCCTACAATGAGCAGTTCTTC. It codes for CASSQAISYNEQFF.

Here the CDR3 reads CASSGESGGQPQHF. The CDR3 DNA reads as TGTGCCAGCAGTGGTGAATCCGGTGGTCAGCCCCAGCATTTT. V gene TRBV2 combines with J gene TRBJ1-5, with no clear D. The CDR3 contains 14 residues. The V gene lost 4 bases and the J gene lost 6 bases, with 13 bases spanning the gap. Per the germline V gene, CDR1 is SNHLY and CDR2 is FYNNEI.

This chain joins TRBV27 and TRBJ2-3, with D tentatively TRBD2 (7 bases). The V gene lost 6 bases and the J gene lost 2 bases, with 15 bases spanning the gap. The CDR3 runs 15 residues. Germline V lookup: CDR1 MNHEY, CDR2 SMNVEV (reference sequence). Here the CDR3 reads CASSQLRGATDTQYF. CDR3 in DNA: TGTGCCAGCAGCCAGCTTCGGGGGGCCACAGATACGCAGTATTTT.

The chain combines TRBV2 with TRBJ1-6, with TRBD1 identical over 11 bases. Germline trimming cut 4 bases from V and 10 bases from J; bases unmatched to any gene: 3. Germline lookup yields CDR1 SNHLY and CDR2 FYNNEI. The CDR3 loop spans 14 amino acids. Here the CDR3 reads CASSVDRGPSPLHF. The CDR3, as DNA: TGTGCCAGCAGTGTGGACAGGGGGCCATCACCCCTCCACTTT.

As regards this clone: This sample includes further DNA sequences coding for the same CDR3. This sequence joins TRBV15 and TRBJ1-6; D is possibly TRBD1 (6 bases). This CDR3 region has 17 residues. The germline CDR1 and CDR2 sequences are LNHNV and YYDKDF (reference sequence). Trimming removed 1 base from V and 0 bases from J, with 10 bases in between. CDR3 sequence reads: CATSRVTGSSYNSPLHF. CDR3 DNA: TGTGCCACCAGCAGAGTTACAGGGAGCTCCTATAATTCACCCCTCCACTTT.

The chain combines TRBV29-1 with TRBJ2-1, with D uncertain. Germline lookup yields CDR1 SQVTM and CDR2 ANQGSEA. The CDR3 has 14 amino acids. Between the trimmed V and J ends, which lost 6 bases and 2 bases, there was a span of 14 bases. CDR3 region: CSVPKVATYNEQFF. For the CDR3, the DNA is TGCAGCGTCCCCAAAGTGGCAACCTACAATGAGCAGTTCTTC.

A single count supports this clone. V is TRBV5-1 and J is TRBJ1-2, with D possibly matching TRBD1 (5 bases). Germline V gene lookup returns CDR1 SGHRS and CDR2 YFSETQ. The germline V and J ends were trimmed by 3 bases and 2 bases, with 17 bases remaining between them. The CDR3 extends over 16 amino acids. The chain's CDR3 is CASSSQAGTANYGYTF. CDR3 sequence (DNA): TGCGCCAGCAGCTCCCAGGCCGGGACCGCAAACTATGGCTACACCTTC.

This chain uses TRBV27 with TRBJ2-7; D gene uncertain. CDR1 and CDR2 from the germline V gene are MNHEY and SMNVEV (reference sequence). The CDR3 runs 18 residues. Trimming cost V 6 bases and J 3 bases, with 27 bases left between them. CDR3 coding DNA: TGTGCCAGCAGATTGACCCGGGTAGGAGCGAAAATAAACTACGAGCAGTACTTC. This sequence encodes CASRLTRVGAKINYEQYF.

This chain uses TRBV19 with TRBJ2-4; D is undetermined. V shed 3 bases and J shed 3 bases, with 6 bases lying between them. CDR3 length: 13 residues. Germline V gives CDR1 LNHDA, CDR2 SQIVND (reference sequence). This CDR3 is CASSISGKNIQYF. CDR3 DNA: TGTGCCAGTAGTATCTCTGGCAAAAACATTCAGTACTTC. Filled out from reference TRBV19 and TRBJ2-4, the complete variable domain reads DGGITQSPKYLFRKEGQNVTLSCEQNLNHDAMYWYRQDPGQGLRLIYYSQIVNDFQKGDIAEGYSVSREKKESFPLTVTSAQKNPTAFYLCASSISGKNIQYFGAGTRLSVL.

V usage is TRBV11-1 and J usage is TRBJ1-1; D gene unclear. V lost 5 bases and J 2 bases, leaving 12 bases between the germline ends. Germline CDR1 and CDR2: SGHAT and FQDESV (reference sequence). CDR3 size: 14 residues. DNA for the CDR3: TGTGCCAGCAGCAACACGTGGGGAAACACTGAAGCTTTCTTT. The encoded protein is CASSNTWGNTEAFF.

The gene calls are TRBV21-1 and TRBJ2-1; the D call TRBD1 from the table was never checked on the DNA. TRBV21-1 is reported as a pseudogene. The CDR3 spans 18 residues. The DNA of the CDR3 is TGTGCCAGCAGCAAAGAGAAAGGCGGACAGGCTATCTACAATGAGCAGTTCTTC. Residues: CASSKEKGGQAIYNEQFF.

This rearrangement joins TRBV5-5 to TRBJ2-2; D ambiguous. CDR1 and CDR2 from the germline V gene are SGHKS and YYEKEE (reference sequence). There are 13 residues in the CDR3. V was pared by 10 bases and J by 1 base, with 11 bases between. CDR3 sequence reads: CACRQLNTGELFF. DNA of the CDR3: TGTGCCTGTCGGCAGTTGAACACCGGGGAGCTGTTTTTT.

This rearrangement joins TRBV10-3 to TRBJ1-2; D unresolved. V was shortened by 4 bases and J by 3 bases, with 9 bases between the two germline ends. The CDR3 is 13 amino acids. Germline-derived CDR1 and CDR2 are ENHRY and SYGVKD. CDR3 sequence: CAISVARYYGYTF. The DNA of the CDR3 is TGTGCCATCAGTGTGGCCCGTTACTATGGCTACACCTTC.